The 27 T cell receptor beta chains below come from one sample, sequenced in a study of OX40 agonist ivuxolimab in advanced cancers. Produced via immunoSEQ multiplex PCR; TCRdb's table is partial and in-frame only. The sample has 50,000 or so clones, around 77% seen once. The input for sequencing was CD4+ or CD8+ T cells sorted from blood, taken in a trial of the OX40 agonist ivuxolimab. The receptors here all came from an adult with an advanced solid tumor such as melanoma, head and neck, liver or kidney cancer.

This clone was recorded once. V is TRBV18 and J is TRBJ2-7; no clear D gene. V lost 0 bases, J lost 2 bases, and 8 bases lay in between. This CDR3 is built from 14 residues. Germline V gives CDR1 KGHSH, CDR2 LQKENI. The CDR3 region has the DNA TGTGCCAGCTCACCACCGACACAGCCCTACGAGCAGTACTTC. Its protein product is CASSPPTQPYEQYF.

The chain has TRBV19 and TRBJ2-7, with 9 nucleotides matching TRBD1. Looked up from germline, CDR1 is LNHDA and CDR2 is SQIVND (reference sequence). V was pared by 8 bases and J by 1 base, with 6 bases of the junction left unmatched. This CDR3 comprises 14 residues. For the CDR3, the DNA is TGTGCCAGTGGGGGACAGGGCAATTCCTACGAGCAGTACTTC. It yields the protein CASGGQGNSYEQYF. The full variable domain, its missing parts supplied by reference TRBV19 and TRBJ2-7, is DGGITQSPKYLFRKEGQNVTLSCEQNLNHDAMYWYRQDPGQGLRLIYYSQIVNDFQKGDIAEGYSVSREKKESFPLTVTSAQKNPTAFYLCASGGQGNSYEQYFGPGTRLTVT.

The V call is TRBV6-1, the J call TRBJ2-3; no clear D. Trimming stripped 2 bases from V and 2 bases from J, with 11 bases between. Germline V lookup: CDR1 MNHNS, CDR2 SASEGT. The CDR3 loop spans 15 amino acids. The CDR3 bases are TGTGCCAGCAGTGAATTGGTAGCAGTCACAGATACGCAGTATTTT. It codes for CASSELVAVTDTQYF.

In this sample, this clone turned up once. V gene TRBV28 combines with J gene TRBJ1-1; TRBD1 might be the D (6 bases). Germline CDR1 is MDHEN and CDR2 is SYDVKM. V lost 1 base and J lost 2, with 17 bases in between. The CDR3 length is 17 residues. The CDR3 nucleotides read TGTGCCAGCAGTTTATATTGGGCAGGGGCAGGAAACACTGAAGCTTTCTTT. Protein sequence: CASSLYWAGAGNTEAFF.

This clone was seen just once. This chain connects TRBV5-8 to TRBJ2-2; D is ambiguous. Germline V gene sequence: CDR1 SGHTS, CDR2 YDEGEE. Trimming stripped 1 base from V and 2 bases from J, with 6 bases between. The CDR3 extends over 14 amino acids. CDR3: CASSLIANTGELFF. The CDR3 DNA sequence: TGTGCCAGCAGCTTGATCGCTAACACCGGGGAGCTGTTTTTT.

This clone was observed a handful of times. The rearrangement uses TRBV13 and TRBJ2-5; D call uncertain. The CDR3 is 12 residues long. Germline V gene sequence: CDR1 PRHDT, CDR2 FYEKMQ (reference sequence). V was shortened by 3 bases and J by 7 bases, with 9 bases between the two germline ends. The CDR3 loop is CASSFFRRTQYF. CDR3 nucleotides: TGTGCCAGCAGCTTTTTCCGCCGGACCCAGTACTTC.

This clone was observed once. The V gene is TRBV19, the J gene TRBJ2-1, with 10 bases aligning to TRBD2. V lost 3 bases, J lost 7 bases, and 9 bases stayed unmatched. The germline V gene has CDR1 LNHDA and CDR2 SQIVND (reference sequence). CDR3 length equals 16 residues. The DNA of the CDR3 is TGTGCCAGTAGTATGATCGTAATAGCGGGAGGAAATGAGCAGTTCTTC. This gives the protein CASSMIVIAGGNEQFF.

The rearrangement uses TRBV19 and TRBJ2-7; 8 nucleotides line up with TRBD2. Germline V gene sequence: CDR1 LNHDA, CDR2 SQIVND (reference sequence). With 5 bases clipped from V and 3 bases from J, the junction kept 9 bases outside the gene matches. The CDR3 has 15 amino acids. The CDR3 here is CASSESGRGDYEQYF. The CDR3 DNA sequence: TGTGCCAGTAGTGAAAGCGGGAGAGGGGACTACGAGCAGTACTTC.

V and J are TRBV10-2 and TRBJ2-3; D is perhaps TRBD2 (5 bases). The germline gives CDR1 WSHSY, CDR2 SAAADI. The V gene lost 6 bases and the J gene lost 6 bases, with 7 bases spanning the gap. CDR3 length: 11 amino acids. As DNA, the CDR3 is TGCGCCAGCAGGGACTTCGATACGCAGTATTTT. It is translated as CASRDFDTQYF.

This rearrangement joins TRBV5-4 to TRBJ2-5; TRBD2 agrees at 8 bases. The end of the DNA aligns better with TRBJ2-7, so the J call may be wrong. There are 16 residues in the CDR3. Germline V lookup: CDR1 SGHNT, CDR2 YYREEE (reference sequence). The CDR3 region is CASSFYLPGGGYEQYF. The CDR3 coding sequence is TGTGCCAGCAGCTTCTACCTACCGGGAGGGGGTTACGAGCAGTACTTC.

The chain uses TRBV28 and TRBJ1-1; D is unresolved. Trimming left V 7 bases short and J 4 bases short, with 16 bases between. The CDR3 extends over 14 amino acids. Looked up from germline, CDR1 is MDHEN and CDR2 is SYDVKM. This CDR3 is CASKSTHSVTEAFF. In nucleotides, the CDR3 is TGTGCCAGCAAATCGACGCATTCGGTCACTGAAGCTTTCTTT.

V gene TRBV13 combines with J gene TRBJ1-1, with D perhaps matching TRBD1 (6 bases). Trimming stripped 5 bases from V and 3 bases from J, with 13 bases between. Germline CDR1 reads PRHDT; CDR2 reads FYEKMQ (reference sequence). The CDR3 is 14 residues long. Written as DNA, the CDR3 is TGTGCCAGCAGCATGGACAGCACATACACTGAAGCTTTCTTT. This translates into CASSMDSTYTEAFF.

The chain joins TRBV6-6 to TRBJ1-3, with 7 bases fitting TRBD1. There are 16 residues in the CDR3. V gave up 0 bases and J gave up 0 bases; unmatched junction bases: 2. CDR1 is MNHNY, CDR2 SVGAGI, per germline (reference sequence). The CDR3 region is CASSYSTGFSGNTIYF. The CDR3 DNA reads TGTGCCAGCAGTTACTCGACAGGGTTCTCTGGAAACACCATATATTTT.

The CDR3 loop is CASKIAGVTDTQYF. CDR3 coding DNA: TGTGCCAGCAAGATAGCGGGGGTCACAGATACGCAGTATTTT. V usage is TRBV2 and J usage is TRBJ2-3, with 9 bases lining up with TRBD2. Looked up from germline, CDR1 is SNHLY and CDR2 is FYNNEI. Trimming took 7 bases from V and 2 from J; bases not matched to a gene: 4. The CDR3 is 14 residues long.

The rearrangement links TRBV5-4 to TRBJ2-1; 9 bases line up with TRBD1. V gave up 4 bases and J gave up 4 bases; unmatched junction bases: 3. The CDR3 extends over 14 amino acids. Looked up from germline, CDR1 is SGHNT and CDR2 is YYREEE (reference sequence). The chain's CDR3 is CASSPTGGYNEQFF. The DNA of the CDR3 is TGTGCCAGCAGCCCGACAGGGGGTTACAATGAGCAGTTCTTC. The full variable domain, its missing parts supplied by reference TRBV5-4 and TRBJ2-1, is ETGVTQSPTHLIKTRGQQVTLRCSSQSGHNTVSWYQQALGQGPQFIFQYYREEENGRGNFPPRFSGLQFPNYSSELNVNALELDDSALYLCASSPTGGYNEQFFGPGTRLTVL.

This sequence joins TRBV5-4 and TRBJ1-1; D unclear. V lost 5 bases and J lost 2, with 10 bases in between. The CDR3 is 13 amino acids. Germline V CDR1 and CDR2: SGHNT, YYREEE (reference sequence). In DNA, the CDR3 is TGTGCCAGCAGTTTCGACCGCAACACTGAAGCTTTCTTT. Its protein product is CASSFDRNTEAFF. Complete variable domain (other parts from reference TRBV5-4 and TRBJ1-1): ETGVTQSPTHLIKTRGQQVTLRCSSQSGHNTVSWYQQALGQGPQFIFQYYREEENGRGNFPPRFSGLQFPNYSSELNVNALELDDSALYLCASSFDRNTEAFFGQGTRLTVV.

The rearrangement links TRBV5-4 to TRBJ2-3; TRBD2 matches at 15 bases. The CDR3 has 18 amino acids. Germline V gene lookup returns CDR1 SGHNT and CDR2 YYREEE (reference sequence). V dropped 5 bases and J dropped 0; count of bases not matched to a gene: 7. The CDR3 sequence: CASRRGLAGGISTDTQYF. CDR3 nucleotide sequence: TGTGCCAGCAGACGGGGACTAGCGGGAGGTATCAGCACAGATACGCAGTATTTT.

This clone was found a few times. CDR3 amino acids: CASGSSLAFF. DNA of the CDR3: TGTGCCAGCGGGAGTTCCTTGGCTTTCTTT. The rearrangement uses TRBV28 and TRBJ1-1; no firm D call. With 8 bases removed from V and 11 bases from J, the gap between germline ends came to 12 bases. CDR1 and CDR2 (germline): MDHEN, SYDVKM. This CDR3 region has 10 residues.

This clone was seen once. V and J are TRBV19 and TRBJ2-1; tentative D call: TRBD2 (5 bases). There are 14 residues in the CDR3. Germline CDR1 LNHDA, CDR2 SQIVND (reference sequence). Trimming took off 6 bases at V and 7 bases at J, with 16 bases between the two ends. The CDR3 DNA is TGTGCCAGTAGCGATTGGTTCGGGGTTAATGAGCAGTTCTTC. Translated: CASSDWFGVNEQFF.

This chain links TRBV30 with TRBJ2-4; D gene ambiguous. V lost 3 bases, J lost 1 base, and 7 bases lay in between. The germline V gene encodes CDR1 GTSNPN and CDR2 SVGIG (reference sequence). This CDR3 has 13 amino acids. CDR3: CAWSPGAKNIQYF. For the CDR3, the DNA is TGTGCCTGGAGCCCTGGGGCCAAAAACATTCAGTACTTC.

This clone was seen only a few times. The chain combines TRBV7-6 with TRBJ2-5, with 10 positions matching TRBD2. This CDR3 has 12 amino acids. V was pared by 5 bases and J by 7 bases, with 1 base of the junction left unmatched. Germline V gene lookup returns CDR1 SGHVS and CDR2 FNYEAQ. The CDR3 DNA follows: TGTGCCAGCAGCCGGACTAGCGGGACCCAGTACTTC. It yields the protein CASSRTSGTQYF.

Comments on this clone: A junction end diverges from the germline sequence, so it may reflect a read error. The chain carries TRBV7-3 and TRBJ2-7; TRBD1 matches 7 bases. This CDR3 region has 14 residues. Germline V gene sequence: CDR1 SGHTA, CDR2 FQGTGA. The CDR3 DNA reads as TGTACCAGCAGCGAACAGGGGTCTTCCTACGAGCAGTACTTC. Residues: CTSSEQGSSYEQYF. Based on the CDR3 plus reference TRBV7-3 and TRBJ2-7, the full variable domain is GAGVSQTPSNKVTEKGKYVELRCDPISGHTALYWYRQSLGQGPEFLIYFQGTGAADDSGLPNDRFFAVRPEGSVSTLKIQRTERGDSAVYLCTSSEQGSSYEQYFGPGTRLTVT.

The chain has TRBV28 and TRBJ2-1; a weak D match, TRBD2 (6 bases). The CDR3 is 16 residues long. Per the germline V gene, CDR1 is MDHEN and CDR2 is SYDVKM. Trimming cost V 7 bases and J 3 bases, with 19 bases left between them. CDR3 in amino acids: CASTPPISGYYNEQFF. The CDR3 region has the DNA TGTGCCAGCACCCCTCCAATTAGCGGCTACTACAATGAGCAGTTCTTC.

The chain couples TRBV5-1 to TRBJ2-1; possible D gene TRBD2, 5 bases. Trimming removed 4 bases at V and 7 bases at J, with 18 bases between. There are 15 residues in the CDR3. Germline CDR1 is SGHRS and CDR2 is YFSETQ. CDR3 in DNA: TGCGCCAGCAGCCCACTAGGGTCTGTATGGAATGAGCAGTTCTTC. This codes for CASSPLGSVWNEQFF.

The rearrangement links TRBV29-1 to TRBJ1-1; possible D gene TRBD1, 6 bases. Germline CDR1 and CDR2: SQVTM and ANQGSEA. Trimming left V 4 bases short and J 7 bases short, with 16 bases between. CDR3 size: 13 residues. The CDR3, as DNA: TGCAGCGTTGCACGGGGGCGGACAATTGAAGCTTTCTTT. Its protein product is CSVARGRTIEAFF.

Only a few counts were recorded for this clone. The chain employs TRBV28 and TRBJ2-5, with D possibly TRBD2 on 5 matching bases. Looked up from germline, CDR1 is MDHEN and CDR2 is SYDVKM. The V gene lost 5 bases and the J gene lost 2 bases, with 6 bases spanning the gap. There are 12 residues in the CDR3. Written as DNA, the CDR3 is TGTGCCAGCAGTCGGGGACAAGAGACCCAGTACTTC. Translated: CASSRGQETQYF. The full variable domain, rest sourced from reference TRBV28 and TRBJ2-5, is DVKVTQSSRYLVKRTGEKVFLECVQDMDHENMFWYRQDPGLGLRLIYFSYDVKMKEKGDIPEGYSVSREKKERFSLILESASTNQTSMYLCASSRGQETQYFGPGTRLLVL.

The chain recombines TRBV10-3 with TRBJ1-1, with a possible D match to TRBD1 (5 bases). Trimming shortened V by 10 bases and J by 0 bases, and 6 bases separated the two germline ends. Germline CDR1 reads ENHRY; CDR2 reads SYGVKD. The CDR3 is 11 amino acids. The CDR3 region is CATTVNTEAFF. CDR3 nucleotide sequence: TGTGCCACGACAGTGAACACTGAAGCTTTCTTT.